A single sample gave rise to the 21 T cell receptor beta chains below, sequenced in a study of T cells in Graves' hyperthyroidism and ophthalmopathy (dated by TCRdb to about 2019). Libraries came from multiplex PCR. Instrument used: Illumina HiSeq 2000. Amplification of TCR beta CDR3 regions was carried out from RNA transcripts. A first-round RT-PCR of the TCR CDR3 used the HTBI primer set with the Qiagen OneStep RT-PCR kit. TCRdb reanalyzed the raw reads on its own, using fastp at Q25 for trimming and MiXCR for clone calling, and kept in-frame beta chains. When rows share a CDR3 protein, they turn into one entry using the most common DNA and genes. Here the sample has a few hundred thousand distinct CDR3 sequences; roughly a fifth occur a single time. The top ten constitute around 50% of the sample. The source material was blood. Receptors originate from a woman aged 50 to 60 with Graves' hyperthyroidism.

This clonotype was seen many times. The chain joins TRBV7-9 to TRBJ2-1; D gene unclear. The V end was cut by 1 base, the J end by 5 bases, with 12 bases between. The CDR3 runs 15 residues. Germline V gives CDR1 SEHNR, CDR2 FQNEAQ (reference sequence). The CDR3 loop reads CASSLGETNNNEQFF. CDR3 bases: TGTGCCAGCAGCTTAGGAGAGACAAACAACAATGAGCAGTTCTTC.

Concerning this clonotype itself: A much larger clone differs from this one at a single base, so this may be a read error. V is TRBV12-3 or TRBV12-4 and J is TRBJ1-5, with 9 bases that match TRBD1. The CDR3 has 15 residues. CDR3 loop: CASRISGQGYQPQQF. CDR3 bases: TGTGCCAGCAGGATCTCGGGACAGGGCTATCAGCCCCAGCAGTTT.

This clonotype was counted ten times or more. This chain joins TRBV7-9 and TRBJ2-1; TRBD2 agrees at 7 bases. Germline V gives CDR1 SEHNR, CDR2 FQNEAQ (reference sequence). Unmatched junction bases numbered 3, after V lost 6 bases and J lost 4 bases. This CDR3 has 13 amino acids. This CDR3 reads CASRAGGYNEQFF. As DNA, the CDR3 is TGTGCCAGCAGAGCCGGGGGGTACAATGAGCAGTTCTTC.

The rearrangement links TRBV20-1 to TRBJ1-4; 8 positions match TRBD1. Germline V gives CDR1 DFQATT, CDR2 SNEGSKA (reference sequence). The CDR3 extends over 17 amino acids. Trimming removed 0 bases from V and 5 bases from J; junction bases left unmatched: 11. The CDR3 protein is CSARDPFSHRGNEKLFF. The CDR3 DNA reads TGCAGTGCTAGAGATCCTTTTTCCCACAGGGGGAATGAAAAACTGTTTTTT.

This clonotype was seen repeatedly, ten times or more. The chain recombines TRBV19 with TRBJ1-1, with D unclear. CDR3 length equals 16 residues. Trimming pared 0 bases from V and 0 bases from J, leaving 11 bases between. Germline V gene sequence: CDR1 LNHDA, CDR2 SQIVND (reference sequence). The CDR3 sequence: CASSIDRRPMNTEAFF. CDR3 in DNA: TGTGCCAGTAGTATAGATCGGAGACCCATGAACACTGAAGCTTTCTTT. The full variable domain, with the rest looked up from reference TRBV19 and TRBJ1-1, is DGGITQSPKYLFRKEGQNVTLSCEQNLNHDAMYWYRQDPGQGLRLIYYSQIVNDFQKGDIAEGYSVSREKKESFPLTVTSAQKNPTAFYLCASSIDRRPMNTEAFFGQGTRLTVV.

This sequence joins TRBV11-2 and TRBJ2-5; the D gene is possibly TRBD2 (6 bases). Germline V CDR1 and CDR2: SGHAT, FQNNGV. Trimming removed 3 bases at V and 9 bases at J, with 23 bases between. This CDR3 has 16 amino acids. The DNA of the CDR3 is TGTGCCAGCAGCTTGGCTCGAACAGCGACTAGACGGGCCCAGTACTTC. Protein product: CASSLARTATRRAQYF.

In this sample, this clonotype turned up many times. The V gene is TRBV12-3 or TRBV12-4, the J gene TRBJ1-5, with 7 bases that match TRBD1. This CDR3 comprises 14 residues. V gave up 6 bases and J gave up 3 bases; unmatched junction bases: 5. CDR3 nucleotides: TGTGCCAGCAGAGAGACAGGGAACAATCAGCCCCAGCATTTT. Amino acid sequence: CASRETGNNQPQHF.

This clonotype has a handful of counts. The J gene is TRBJ1-2, the V gene TRBV6-1; the D gene is possibly TRBD1 (5 bases). CDR1 is MNHNS and CDR2 is SASEGT in the germline V gene. The ends were cut back, 6 bases at V and 2 bases at J, with 10 bases in the middle. The CDR3 runs to 13 residues. The CDR3 nucleotides read TGTGCCAGCAGACGCGACAGAAACTATGGCTACACCTTC. Amino acid sequence: CASRRDRNYGYTF.

At least ten counts were recorded for this clonotype. V usage is TRBV11-3 and J usage is TRBJ2-1; perhaps TRBD2 as D (5 bases). The V gene lost 7 bases and the J gene lost 5 bases, with 18 bases spanning the gap. The CDR3 sequence is 15 residues long. Germline CDR1 and CDR2: SGHNT and YENEEA. CDR3 nucleotide sequence: TGTGCCAGCACCTCCTTGCGGGTCGTTAACAATGAGCAGTTCTTC. Its protein is CASTSLRVVNNEQFF. The variable domain in full, with the rest retrieved from reference TRBV11-3 and TRBJ2-1, is EAGVVQSPRYKIIEKKQPVAFWCNPISGHNTLYWYLQNLGQGPELLIRYENEEAVDDSQLPKDRFSAERLKGVDSTLKIQPAELGDSAVYLCASTSLRVVNNEQFFGPGTRLTVL.

The chain has TRBV29-1 and TRBJ1-2; 7 nucleotides line up with TRBD1. The CDR3 totals 17 residues. CDR1 SQVTM and CDR2 ANQGSEA come from the germline V gene. With 5 bases clipped from V and 5 bases from J, the junction kept 20 bases outside the gene matches. Here the CDR3 reads CSVRLPNTDRRVYGYTF. The CDR3 coding sequence is TGCAGCGTTCGATTGCCTAACACGGACAGGAGGGTATATGGCTACACCTTC.

V is TRBV7-9 and J is TRBJ2-1; TRBD2 aligns across 10 bases. Trimming at V came to 5 bases and at J to 9 bases, leaving 10 bases not matched to a gene. The germline V gene encodes CDR1 SEHNR and CDR2 FQNEAQ (reference sequence). The CDR3 totals 15 residues. CDR3 nucleotide sequence: TGTGCCAGCAGCCCACTAGCGGGAATCGGGAGTGAGCAGTTCTTC. It translates to CASSPLAGIGSEQFF.

This clonotype occurred a few times. The chain is built from TRBV27 and TRBJ2-3; 8 nucleotides line up with TRBD2. The V gene's germline CDR1 is MNHEY and CDR2 SMNVEV (reference sequence). The CDR3 extends over 14 amino acids. After removal of 2 bases from V and 8 bases from J, the junction contained 6 bases not matched to a gene. CDR3: CASSLMRGEATQYF. The CDR3 nucleotides are TGTGCCAGCAGTTTAATGCGGGGGGAAGCTACGCAGTATTTT.

The table lists this clonotype with many counts. The chain links TRBV20-1 to TRBJ2-6, with 7 bases aligning to TRBD1. The CDR3 has 16 residues. CDR1 and CDR2 from the germline V gene are DFQATT and SNEGSKA (reference sequence). With 6 bases clipped from V and 1 base from J, the junction kept 9 bases outside the gene matches. The CDR3 DNA follows: TGCAGTGCCCCCCCGGGACAGTTTTCTGGGGCCAACGTCCTGACTTTC. This gives the protein CSAPPGQFSGANVLTF.

This clonotype appeared a few times. J is TRBJ2-7 and V is TRBV7-9, with D perhaps matching TRBD2 (5 bases). There are 14 residues in the CDR3. V lost 0 bases, J lost 6 bases, and 12 bases lay in between. The germline CDR1 and CDR2 sequences are SEHNR and FQNEAQ (reference sequence). CDR3 sequence (DNA): TGTGCCAGCAGCTTAGCGCTGGGGAGCTCCGAGCAGTACTTC. It encodes CASSLALGSSEQYF. Full variable domain (rest looked up from reference TRBV7-9 and TRBJ2-7): DTGVSQNPRHKITKRGQNVTFRCDPISEHNRLYWYRQTLGQGPEFLTYFQNEAQLEKSRLLSDRFSAERPKGSFSTLEIQRTEQGDSAMYLCASSLALGSSEQYFGPGTRLTVT.

This clonotype showed up just a few times. The chain is built from TRBV20-1 and TRBJ2-6; unclear D gene. Germline CDR1 reads DFQATT; CDR2 reads SNEGSKA (reference sequence). The CDR3 runs 15 residues. Trimming stripped 1 base from V and 0 bases from J, with 7 bases between. CDR3 nucleotide sequence: TGCAGTGCTAGAGTTTATTCCTCTGGGGCCAACGTCCTGACTTTC. It yields the protein CSARVYSSGANVLTF.

The rearrangement uses TRBV12-3 or TRBV12-4 and TRBJ2-7; 8 bases line up with TRBD2. The CDR3 runs to 16 residues. The ends lost 4 bases at V and 4 bases at J; junction bases unmatched: 12. The CDR3: CASSSEAGDTRYEQYF. CDR3 DNA sequence: TGTGCCAGCAGTTCCGAAGCGGGAGATACTAGATACGAGCAGTACTTC.

This clonotype was recorded at least ten times. CDR3 loop: CASSPDRGNTGELFF. CDR3 bases: TGTGCCAGCAGCCCGGACAGGGGAAACACCGGGGAGCTGTTTTTT. The gene calls are TRBV3-1 and TRBJ2-2; 9 positions match TRBD1. Germline CDR1 LGHDT, CDR2 YNNKEL (reference sequence). Trimming cost V 4 bases and J 2 bases; bases outside gene matches: 2. The CDR3 is made up of 15 amino acids.

This clonotype was seen repeatedly, ten times or more. The CDR3 DNA is TGTGCCAGCAGCCAGAAAGGCGGACTAACCTACAATGAGCAGTTCTTC. Residues: CASSQKGGLTYNEQFF. This sequence joins TRBV6-1 and TRBJ2-1; possible D gene TRBD2, 6 bases. Germline lookup yields CDR1 MNHNS and CDR2 SASEGT. V shed 6 bases and J shed 2 bases, with 17 bases lying between them. This CDR3 region has 16 residues.

The sample holds a few counts of this clonotype. The CDR3 sequence: CASSVIGTGATGELFF. In DNA, the CDR3 is TGTGCCAGCAGCGTAATAGGGACAGGGGCCACCGGGGAGCTGTTTTTT. This chain uses TRBV9 with TRBJ2-2; 10 bases align to TRBD1. V trimming: 1 base; J trimming: 4 bases; junction bases outside the gene matches: 4. The germline CDR1 and CDR2 sequences are SGDLS and YYNGEE. There are 16 residues in the CDR3.

This clonotype has ten or more counts. The chain couples TRBV6-1 to TRBJ1-1, with TRBD1 as a possible D gene (5 bases). From germline, CDR1 is MNHNS and CDR2 SASEGT. Trimming cost V 7 bases and J 0 bases, with 15 bases left between them. This CDR3 comprises 15 residues. This chain's CDR3 is CASIEAGILNTEAFF. CDR3 bases: TGTGCCAGCATCGAGGCAGGGATCTTGAACACTGAAGCTTTCTTT.

The CDR3 region is CATYSRGLGYGYTF. In nucleotides, the CDR3 is TGTGCCACCTATAGCAGGGGGCTTGGCTATGGCTACACCTTC. The chain uses TRBV6-2 or TRBV6-3 and TRBJ1-2; TRBD1 matches 8 bases. There are 14 residues in the CDR3. Germline V lookup: CDR1 MNHEY, CDR2 SVGEGT. V was pared by 10 bases and J by 4 bases, with 11 bases of the junction left unmatched.